This TCR beta chain stems from a study of human T cells and chemical hapten exposure. Findings and caveats of the study: Significantly more large CDR3 similarity clusters arose among expanded TCRs than among controls. TCRs exceeding 1 in 1000 frequency stayed unchanged with DPC sensitization.

Individual cDNA molecules received unique molecular identifiers in the library. TCRdb re-derived calls from the RACE reads in MiXCR, one entry per CDR3 protein. The sample includes approximately 370,000 distinct CDR3 sequences, about 5.4% seen only once; the top ten take around 8%. As concerns this clonotype: Its specificity is unknown. Just one base apart from a much larger clone, this may be a read error.

V gave up 7 bases and J gave up 8 bases; unmatched junction bases: 15. Germline V CDR1 and CDR2: MNHEY, SVGEGT. This CDR3 spans 17 amino acids. Time point given: pre-sensitization, week 0. Treatment here: therapeutic diphenylcyclopropenone sensitization with weekly scalp DPC. V is TRBV6-2 or TRBV6-3 and J is TRBJ2-3, with 13 bases lining up with TRBD2. Sample: whole blood, taken in connection with sensitization to the hapten diphenylcyclopropenone (DPC). This TCR derives from a woman aged 18-29 years with alopecia areata. Some clones in this sample may be carry-over from other donors' samples. The CDR3 spells CASKLNPGTSGAVTQYF. The DNA of the CDR3 is TGTGCCAGCAAACTGAACCCCGGGACTAGCGGGGCAGTTACGCAGTATTTT.